This T cell receptor beta chain came from a study of blood T cells in healthy people across ages. Using a J-beta primer mix together with a sample-barcoded 5' primer, a second PCR was run for roughly 6 to 12 cycles. One entry per CDR3 protein results from TCRdb running MiXCR on the 5' RACE reads. The table has about 1.5 million distinct CDR3 sequences, roughly 43% seen once. Trimming took 3 bases from V and 9 from J, leaving 24 bases between them. CDR3 length: 16 amino acids. Germline values: CDR1 GTSNPN, CDR2 SVGIG (reference sequence). The sample, roughly 9.5 milliliters of peripheral blood, was drawn from each donor. Isolated per sample were at least 7 million PBMCs. This clonotype showed up just once. Its antigen is not known. Study conclusions and caveats: The study could not conclusively compare naive and antigen-experienced cells, given its unsorted PBMCs. Older individuals had lower TCR beta diversity per million T cells (the decline was roughly linear).

The sequencing sample was made of blood. This receptor was identified in a woman in her late teens or twenties in good health. The chain recombines TRBV30 with TRBJ2-1, with D tentatively TRBD1 (5 bases). CDR3 region: CAWRRLLPQTAVEQFF. The CDR3 DNA reads as TGTGCCTGGAGACGCCTACTCCCTCAGACAGCAGTTGAGCAGTTCTTC.